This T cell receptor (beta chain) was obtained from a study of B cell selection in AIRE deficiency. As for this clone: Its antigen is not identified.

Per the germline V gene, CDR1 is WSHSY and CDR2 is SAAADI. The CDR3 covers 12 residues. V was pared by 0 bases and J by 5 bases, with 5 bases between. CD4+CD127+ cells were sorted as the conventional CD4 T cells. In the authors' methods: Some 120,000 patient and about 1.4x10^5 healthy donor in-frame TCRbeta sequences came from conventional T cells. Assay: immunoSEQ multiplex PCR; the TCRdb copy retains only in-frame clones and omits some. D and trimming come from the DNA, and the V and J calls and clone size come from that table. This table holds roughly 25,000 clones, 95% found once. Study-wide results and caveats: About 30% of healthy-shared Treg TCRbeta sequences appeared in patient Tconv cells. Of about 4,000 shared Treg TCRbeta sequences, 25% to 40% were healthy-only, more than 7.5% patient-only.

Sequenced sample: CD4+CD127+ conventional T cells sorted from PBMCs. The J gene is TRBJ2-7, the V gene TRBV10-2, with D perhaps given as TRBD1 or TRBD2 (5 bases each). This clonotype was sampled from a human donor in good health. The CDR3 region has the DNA TGCGCCAGCAGTGAGTCGGGGGACGAGCAGTACTTC. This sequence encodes CASSESGDEQYF.